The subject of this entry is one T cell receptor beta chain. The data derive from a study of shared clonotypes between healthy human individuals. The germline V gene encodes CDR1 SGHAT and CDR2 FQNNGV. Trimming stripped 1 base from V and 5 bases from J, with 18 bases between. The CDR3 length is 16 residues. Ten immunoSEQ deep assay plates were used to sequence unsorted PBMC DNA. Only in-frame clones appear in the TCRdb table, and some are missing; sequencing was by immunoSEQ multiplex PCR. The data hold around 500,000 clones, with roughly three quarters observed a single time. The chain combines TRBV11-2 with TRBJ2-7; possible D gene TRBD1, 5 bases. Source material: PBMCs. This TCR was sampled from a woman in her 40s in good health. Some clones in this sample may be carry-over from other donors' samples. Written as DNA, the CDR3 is TGTGCCAGCAGCTTAGGCCTAGGACATGGCGAGGACGAGCAGTACTTC. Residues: CASSLGLGHGEDEQYF. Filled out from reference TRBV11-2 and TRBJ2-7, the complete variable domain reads EAGVAQSPRYKIIEKRQSVAFWCNPISGHATLYWYQQILGQGPKLLIQFQNNGVVDDSQLPKDRFSAERLKGVDSTLKIQPAKLEDSAVYLCASSLGLGHGEDEQYFGPGTRLTVT.